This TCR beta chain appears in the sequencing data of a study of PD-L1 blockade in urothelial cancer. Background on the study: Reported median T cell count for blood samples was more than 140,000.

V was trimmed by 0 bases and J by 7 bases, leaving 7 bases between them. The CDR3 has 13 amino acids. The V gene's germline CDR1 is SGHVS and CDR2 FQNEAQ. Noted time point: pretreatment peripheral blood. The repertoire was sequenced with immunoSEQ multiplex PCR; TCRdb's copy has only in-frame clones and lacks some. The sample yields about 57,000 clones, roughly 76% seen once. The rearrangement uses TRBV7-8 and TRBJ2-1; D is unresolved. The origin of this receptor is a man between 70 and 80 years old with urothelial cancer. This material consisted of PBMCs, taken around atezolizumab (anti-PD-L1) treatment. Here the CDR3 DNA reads TGTGCCAGCAGCTTAGCGGGCAGAAATGAGCAGTTCTTC. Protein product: CASSLAGRNEQFF.